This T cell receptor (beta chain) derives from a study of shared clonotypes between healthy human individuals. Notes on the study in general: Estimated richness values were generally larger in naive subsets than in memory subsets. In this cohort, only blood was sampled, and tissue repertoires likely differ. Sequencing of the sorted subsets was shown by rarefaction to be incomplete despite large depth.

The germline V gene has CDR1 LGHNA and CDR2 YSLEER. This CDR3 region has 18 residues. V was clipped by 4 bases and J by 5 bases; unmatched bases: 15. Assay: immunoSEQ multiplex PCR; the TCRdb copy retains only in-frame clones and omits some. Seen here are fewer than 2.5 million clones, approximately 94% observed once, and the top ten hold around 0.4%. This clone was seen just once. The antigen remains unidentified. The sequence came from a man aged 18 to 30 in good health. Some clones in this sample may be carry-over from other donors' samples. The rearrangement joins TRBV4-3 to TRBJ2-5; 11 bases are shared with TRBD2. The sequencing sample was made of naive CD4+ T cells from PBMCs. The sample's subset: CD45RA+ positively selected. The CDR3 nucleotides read TGCGCCAGCAGCCTGTCAGGAATTAGCGGGAGGGCCTGGGAGACCCAGTACTTC. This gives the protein CASSLSGISGRAWETQYF.